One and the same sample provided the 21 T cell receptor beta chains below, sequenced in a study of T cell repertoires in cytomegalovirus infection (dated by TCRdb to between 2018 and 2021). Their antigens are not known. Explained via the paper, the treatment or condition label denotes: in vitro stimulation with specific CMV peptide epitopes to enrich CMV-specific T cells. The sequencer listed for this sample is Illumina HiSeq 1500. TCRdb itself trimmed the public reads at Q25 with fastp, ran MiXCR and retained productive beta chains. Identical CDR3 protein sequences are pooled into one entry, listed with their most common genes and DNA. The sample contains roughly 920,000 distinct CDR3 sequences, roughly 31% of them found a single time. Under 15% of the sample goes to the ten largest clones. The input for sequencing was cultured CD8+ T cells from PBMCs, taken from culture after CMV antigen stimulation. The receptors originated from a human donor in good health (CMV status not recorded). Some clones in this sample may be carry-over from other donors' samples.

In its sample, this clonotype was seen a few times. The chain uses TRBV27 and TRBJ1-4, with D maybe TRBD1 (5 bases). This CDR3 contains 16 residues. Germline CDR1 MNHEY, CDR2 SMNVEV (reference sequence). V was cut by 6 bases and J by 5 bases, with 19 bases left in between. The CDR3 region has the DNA TGTGCCAGCAGCCCGGTCAGTCAGGGACTAAATGAAAAACTGTTTTTT. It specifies CASSPVSQGLNEKLFF.

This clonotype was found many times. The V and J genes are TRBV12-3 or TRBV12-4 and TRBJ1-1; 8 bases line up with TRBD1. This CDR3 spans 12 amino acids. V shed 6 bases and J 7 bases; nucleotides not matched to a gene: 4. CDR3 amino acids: CASRGDRFEAFF. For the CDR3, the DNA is TGTGCCAGCAGGGGGGACAGGTTTGAAGCTTTCTTT.

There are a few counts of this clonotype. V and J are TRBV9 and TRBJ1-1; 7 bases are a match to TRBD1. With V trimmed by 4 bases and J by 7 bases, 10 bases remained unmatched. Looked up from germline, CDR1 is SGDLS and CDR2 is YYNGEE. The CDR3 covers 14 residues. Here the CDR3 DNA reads TGTGCCAGCAGCCCCCCGGGACAGCGCCTTGAAGCTTTCTTT. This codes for CASSPPGQRLEAFF.

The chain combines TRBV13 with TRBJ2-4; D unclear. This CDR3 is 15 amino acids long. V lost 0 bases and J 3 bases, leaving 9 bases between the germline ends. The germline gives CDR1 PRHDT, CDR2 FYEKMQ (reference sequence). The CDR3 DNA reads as TGTGCCAGCAGCTTAGGAGGAAGCTACAAAAACATTCAGTACTTC. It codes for CASSLGGSYKNIQYF. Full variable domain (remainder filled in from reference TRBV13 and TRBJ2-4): AAGVIQSPRHLIKEKRETATLKCYPIPRHDTVYWYQQGPGQDPQFLISFYEKMQSDKGSIPDRFSAQQFSDYHSELNMSSLELGDSALYFCASSLGGSYKNIQYFGAGTRLSVL.

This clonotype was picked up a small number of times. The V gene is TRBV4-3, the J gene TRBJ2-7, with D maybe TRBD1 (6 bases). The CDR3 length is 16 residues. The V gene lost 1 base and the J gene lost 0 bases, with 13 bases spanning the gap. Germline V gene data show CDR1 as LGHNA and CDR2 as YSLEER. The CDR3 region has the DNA TGCGCCAGCAGCCAAGTGAGGACAGTCCTCTCCTACGAGCAGTACGTC. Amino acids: CASSQVRTVLSYEQYV.

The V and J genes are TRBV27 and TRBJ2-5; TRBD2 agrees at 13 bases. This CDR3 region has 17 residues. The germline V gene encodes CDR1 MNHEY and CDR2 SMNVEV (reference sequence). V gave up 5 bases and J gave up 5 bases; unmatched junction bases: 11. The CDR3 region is CASSPGTSGDYRETQYF. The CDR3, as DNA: TGTGCCAGCAGTCCCGGGACTAGCGGGGACTATAGGGAGACCCAGTACTTC.

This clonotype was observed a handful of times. CDR3 protein: CASSLTAGGGGELFF. The CDR3 DNA reads as TGTGCCAGCAGCTTAACGGCGGGGGGCGGCGGGGAGCTGTTTTTT. The V and J genes are TRBV7-3 and TRBJ2-2; TRBD2 matches 8 bases. Germline CDR1 is SGHTA and CDR2 is FQGTGA. The V segment lost 0 bases and the J segment 7 bases; nucleotides outside the gene matches: 4. The CDR3 totals 15 residues. The whole variable domain, filled in from reference TRBV7-3 and TRBJ2-2, reads GAGVSQTPSNKVTEKGKYVELRCDPISGHTALYWYRQSLGQGPEFLIYFQGTGAADDSGLPNDRFFAVRPEGSVSTLKIQRTERGDSAVYLCASSLTAGGGGELFFGEGSRLTVL.

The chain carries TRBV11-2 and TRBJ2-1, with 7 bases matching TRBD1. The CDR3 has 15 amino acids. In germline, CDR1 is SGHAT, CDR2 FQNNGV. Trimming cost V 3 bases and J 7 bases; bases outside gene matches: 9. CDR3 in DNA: TGTGCCAGCAGCTTTGTGACAGGGAGTTGGAATGAGCAGTTCTTC. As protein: CASSFVTGSWNEQFF.

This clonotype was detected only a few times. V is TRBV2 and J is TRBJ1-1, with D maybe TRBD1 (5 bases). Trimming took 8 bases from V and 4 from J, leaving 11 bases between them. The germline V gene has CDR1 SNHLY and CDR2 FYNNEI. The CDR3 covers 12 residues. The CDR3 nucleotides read TGTGCCAGCTTACCTAGGGGCACTGAAGCTTTCTTT. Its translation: CASLPRGTEAFF. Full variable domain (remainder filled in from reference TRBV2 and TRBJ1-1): EPEVTQTPSHQVTQMGQEVILRCVPISNHLYFYWYRQILGQKVEFLVSFYNNEISEKSEIFDDQFSVERPDGSNFTLKIRSTKLEDSAMYFCASLPRGTEAFFGQGTRLTVV.

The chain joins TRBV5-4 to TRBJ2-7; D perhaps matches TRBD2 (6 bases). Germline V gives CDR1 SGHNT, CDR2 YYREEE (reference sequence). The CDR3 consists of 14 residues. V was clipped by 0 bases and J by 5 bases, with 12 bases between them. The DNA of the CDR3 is TGTGCCAGCAGCTTGGTTGGGACTTGGGACGAGCAGTACTTC. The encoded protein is CASSLVGTWDEQYF. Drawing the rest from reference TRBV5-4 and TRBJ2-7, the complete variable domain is ETGVTQSPTHLIKTRGQQVTLRCSSQSGHNTVSWYQQALGQGPQFIFQYYREEENGRGNFPPRFSGLQFPNYSSELNVNALELDDSALYLCASSLVGTWDEQYFGPGTRLTVT.

CDR3 sequence (DNA): TGCGCCAGCAGTGAGACCAGGCCAGGGAACACTGAAGCTTTCTTT. Residues: CASSETRPGNTEAFF. This chain uses TRBV10-2 with TRBJ1-1; unclear D gene. The CDR3 totals 15 residues. CDR1 is WSHSY, CDR2 SAAADI, per germline. The V end was cut by 2 bases, the J end by 1 base, with 11 bases between.

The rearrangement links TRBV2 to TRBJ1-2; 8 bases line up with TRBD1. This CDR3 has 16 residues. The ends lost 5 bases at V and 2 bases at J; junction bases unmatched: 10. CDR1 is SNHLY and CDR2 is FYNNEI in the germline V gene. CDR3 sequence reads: CASSSMGQEYNYGYTF. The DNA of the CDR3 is TGTGCCAGCAGTAGTATGGGACAGGAGTACAACTATGGCTACACCTTC.

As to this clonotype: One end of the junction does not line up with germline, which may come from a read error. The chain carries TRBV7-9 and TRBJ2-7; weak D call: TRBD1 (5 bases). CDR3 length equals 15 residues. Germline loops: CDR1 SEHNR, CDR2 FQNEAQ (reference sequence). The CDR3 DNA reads TGTGCCAGCAGCTCGCCGGCCGCTGGGGCTTACGAGCAGAACTTC. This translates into CASSSPAAGAYEQNF.

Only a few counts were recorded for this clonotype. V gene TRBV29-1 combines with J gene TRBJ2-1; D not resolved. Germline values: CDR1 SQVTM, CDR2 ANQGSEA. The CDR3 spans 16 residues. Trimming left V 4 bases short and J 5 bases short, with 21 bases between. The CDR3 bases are TGCAGCGTTGGAAGTTTTAACCAGCCCGTGGACAATGAGCAGTTCTTC. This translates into CSVGSFNQPVDNEQFF.

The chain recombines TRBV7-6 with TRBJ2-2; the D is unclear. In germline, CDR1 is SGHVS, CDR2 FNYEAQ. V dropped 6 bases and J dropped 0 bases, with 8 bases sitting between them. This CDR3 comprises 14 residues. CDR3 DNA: TGTGCCAGCAGTAAGTTAGCGAACACCGGGGAGCTGTTTTTT. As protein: CASSKLANTGELFF.

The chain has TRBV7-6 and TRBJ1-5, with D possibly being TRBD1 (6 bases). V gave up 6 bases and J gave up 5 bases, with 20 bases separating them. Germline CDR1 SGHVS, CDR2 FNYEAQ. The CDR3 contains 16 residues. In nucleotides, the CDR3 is TGTGCCAGCAGTTTCACTCAGGGGTCGCTGGATCAGCCCCAGCATTTT. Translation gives CASSFTQGSLDQPQHF.

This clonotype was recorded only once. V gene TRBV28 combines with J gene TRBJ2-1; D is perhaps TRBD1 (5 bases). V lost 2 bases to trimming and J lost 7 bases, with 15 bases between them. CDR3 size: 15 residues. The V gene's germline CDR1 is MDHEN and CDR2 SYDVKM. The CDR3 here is CASSLGAGQLNEQFF. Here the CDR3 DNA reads TGTGCCAGCAGTTTAGGGGCTGGGCAGTTGAATGAGCAGTTCTTC.

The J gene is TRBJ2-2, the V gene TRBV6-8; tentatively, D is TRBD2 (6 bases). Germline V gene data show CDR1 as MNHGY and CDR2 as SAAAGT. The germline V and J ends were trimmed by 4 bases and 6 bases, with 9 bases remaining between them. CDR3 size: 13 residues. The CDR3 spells CASSWVAAGELFF. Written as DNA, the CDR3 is TGTGCCAGCAGTTGGGTAGCGGCCGGGGAGCTGTTTTTT.

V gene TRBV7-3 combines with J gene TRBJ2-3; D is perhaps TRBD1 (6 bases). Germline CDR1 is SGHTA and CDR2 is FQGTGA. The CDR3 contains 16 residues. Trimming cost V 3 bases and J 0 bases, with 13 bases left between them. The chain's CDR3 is CASSFDPTGSTDTQYF. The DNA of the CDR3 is TGTGCCAGCAGCTTCGACCCGACAGGAAGCACAGATACGCAGTATTTT.

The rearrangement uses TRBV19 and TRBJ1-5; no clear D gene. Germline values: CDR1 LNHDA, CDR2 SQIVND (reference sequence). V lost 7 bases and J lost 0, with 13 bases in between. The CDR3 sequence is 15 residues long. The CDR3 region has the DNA TGTGCCAGTACCGTTCAGCATTATAGCAATCAGCCCCAGCATTTT. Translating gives CASTVQHYSNQPQHF.

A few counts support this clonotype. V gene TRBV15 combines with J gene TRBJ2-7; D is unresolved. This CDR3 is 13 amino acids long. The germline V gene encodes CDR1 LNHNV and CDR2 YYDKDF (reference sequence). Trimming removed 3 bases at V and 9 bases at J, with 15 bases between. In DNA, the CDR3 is TGTGCCACCAGCAGGGCCGGGTCCCCGGGGCAGTACTTC. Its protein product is CATSRAGSPGQYF.